The 31 T cell receptor beta chains reported below all come from one sample, sequenced in a study of memory CD4+ T cells and cytomegalovirus serostatus. Here immunoSEQ multiplex PCR was the method, and the copy in TCRdb shows in-frame clones only, minus some. The repertoire consists of 50,000 or so clones, with about three quarters occurring once and the leading ten covering 1.4%. Single viable CD3+CD4+CD8-CD45RO+ cells were sorted as the memory CD4+ T cells. The sample taken for sequencing was memory CD4+ T cells from blood. The receptors here all came from an adult in good health and CMV-seropositive.

The chain combines TRBV10-1 with TRBJ2-1, with D perhaps TRBD2 (5 bases). CDR3 length: 16 amino acids. V lost 2 bases to trimming and J lost 0 bases, with 11 bases between them. Looked up from germline, CDR1 is WNHNN and CDR2 is SYGVQD (reference sequence). The CDR3, as DNA: TGCGCCAGCAGTGAGGTCGGAACTAGCTCCTACAATGAGCAGTTCTTC. Translating gives CASSEVGTSSYNEQFF.

This clone was seen more than once but under ten times. The chain carries TRBV9 and TRBJ2-5, with 9 bases identical to TRBD2. There are 16 residues in the CDR3. V was pared by 0 bases and J by 5 bases, with 8 bases of the junction left unmatched. Germline CDR1 and CDR2: SGDLS and YYNGEE. CDR3 sequence (DNA): TGTGCCAGCAGCGTAGCCCTAGCGGGAAATGAGGAGACCCAGTACTTC. As protein: CASSVALAGNEETQYF. The full variable domain, completed using reference TRBV9 and TRBJ2-5, is DSGVTQTPKHLITATGQRVTLRCSPRSGDLSVYWYQQSLDQGLQFLIQYYNGEERAKGNILERFSAQQFPDLHSELNLSSLELGDSALYFCASSVALAGNEETQYFGPGTRLLVL.

The rearrangement joins TRBV5-6 to TRBJ1-6, with D perhaps TRBD1 (6 bases). Germline CDR1 SGHDT, CDR2 YYEEEE. This CDR3 is built from 13 residues. Trimming took off 4 bases at V and 10 bases at J, with 12 bases between the two ends. The chain's CDR3 is CASSTQGNSPLHF. The CDR3 DNA is TGTGCCAGCAGCACCCAGGGGAACTCACCCCTCCACTTT.

The chain employs TRBV14 and TRBJ1-2; tentative D call: TRBD1 (6 bases). Trimming cost V 4 bases and J 8 bases, with 17 bases left between them. The CDR3 consists of 14 residues. Germline values: CDR1 SGHDN, CDR2 FVKESK. In nucleotides, the CDR3 is TGTGCCAGCAGCCGACAAGGGGGAAAGAGGGGCTACACCTTC. Translating it yields CASSRQGGKRGYTF. Together with reference TRBV14 and TRBJ1-2, the CDR3 gives the full variable domain: EAGVTQFPSHSVIEKGQTVTLRCDPISGHDNLYWYRRVMGKEIKFLLHFVKESKQDESGMPNNRFLAERTGGTYSTLKVQPAELEDSGVYFCASSRQGGKRGYTFGSGTRLTVV.

The chain employs TRBV28 and TRBJ1-2, with 7 bases identical to TRBD1. The CDR3 has 15 residues. With 6 bases clipped from V and 3 bases from J, the junction kept 10 bases outside the gene matches. Germline CDR1 and CDR2: MDHEN and SYDVKM. In nucleotides, the CDR3 is TGTGCCAGCAGAGGGATACGAGGGGGCCACTATGGCTACACCTTC. Protein: CASRGIRGGHYGYTF.

This clone came up a few times. The chain carries TRBV6-5 and TRBJ1-2; weak D call: TRBD1 (5 bases). There are 13 residues in the CDR3. Germline-derived CDR1 and CDR2 are MNHEY and SVGAGI. V lost 7 bases to trimming and J lost 8 bases, with 17 bases between them. The CDR3 loop reads CASTDRRVSGYTF. In DNA, the CDR3 is TGTGCCAGCACCGACCGCAGGGTCAGCGGCTACACCTTC.

The rearrangement joins TRBV5-1 to TRBJ1-1; D is perhaps TRBD1 (6 bases). The CDR3 totals 15 residues. Per germline, CDR1 SGHRS and CDR2 YFSETQ. The V gene lost 4 bases and the J gene lost 0 bases, with 13 bases spanning the gap. CDR3 in amino acids: CASSRDIPLNTEAFF. CDR3 DNA sequence: TGCGCCAGCAGCCGGGACATTCCCTTGAACACTGAAGCTTTCTTT.

This sequence joins TRBV7-8 and TRBJ1-6, with unresolved D. This CDR3 contains 13 residues. CDR1 and CDR2 (germline): SGHVS, FQNEAQ. V dropped 1 base and J dropped 10 bases, with 8 bases sitting between them. The CDR3 loop is CASSLEQDSPLHF. The CDR3 DNA reads as TGTGCCAGCAGCTTAGAGCAGGACTCACCCCTCCACTTT. Combining the CDR3 with reference TRBV7-8 and TRBJ1-6 gives the whole variable domain GAGVSQSPRYKVAKRGQDVALRCDPISGHVSLFWYQQALGQGPEFLTYFQNEAQLDKSGLPSDRFFAERPEGSVSTLKIQRTQQEDSAVYLCASSLEQDSPLHFGNGTRLTVT.

The J gene is TRBJ2-7, the V gene TRBV7-9, with TRBD1 identical over 10 bases. The CDR3 covers 15 residues. CDR1 is SEHNR, CDR2 FQNEAQ, per germline (reference sequence). With V trimmed by 5 bases and J by 0 bases, 4 bases remained unmatched. The CDR3 DNA reads TGTGCCAGCAGCCTTAGGACAGGGGGCTCCTACGAGCAGTACTTC. This translates into CASSLRTGGSYEQYF.

The genes are TRBV2 and TRBJ2-1; TRBD2 agrees at 8 bases. The V gene's germline CDR1 is SNHLY and CDR2 FYNNEI. V gave up 0 bases and J gave up 6 bases; unmatched junction bases: 4. The CDR3 length is 15 residues. As DNA, the CDR3 is TGTGCCAGCAGTGAAGCGCGGGGGGCGCGCAATGAGCAGTTCTTC. This codes for CASSEARGARNEQFF.

CDR3 amino acids: CASSLGSSLRNNEQFF. Written as DNA, the CDR3 is TGTGCCAGCAGCTTGGGCTCTAGTCTTAGAAACAATGAGCAGTTCTTC. The V gene is TRBV5-4, the J gene TRBJ2-1; D remains ambiguous. Trimming cost V 0 bases and J 5 bases, with 15 bases left between them. Germline CDR1 is SGHNT and CDR2 is YYREEE (reference sequence). The CDR3 is 16 residues long.

The rearrangement links TRBV10-1 to TRBJ2-2; possible D gene TRBD2, 6 bases. This CDR3 has 17 residues. CDR1 and CDR2 (germline): WNHNN, SYGVQD (reference sequence). Trimming took off 2 bases at V and 6 bases at J, with 19 bases between the two ends. The CDR3 loop is CASSEGMRGRGAGELFF. CDR3 nucleotides: TGCGCCAGCAGTGAGGGGATGCGGGGCCGAGGGGCCGGGGAGCTGTTTTTT.

The chain carries TRBV18 and TRBJ2-7, with D unclear. The CDR3 runs 11 residues. The ends were cut back, 4 bases at V and 6 bases at J, with 7 bases in the middle. Germline CDR1 reads KGHSH; CDR2 reads LQKENI. As DNA, the CDR3 is TGTGCCAGCTCACTCGATGCCGAGCAGTACTTC. Its protein product is CASSLDAEQYF.

This chain uses TRBV15 with TRBJ2-5, with D possibly TRBD2 on 6 matching bases. The CDR3 is 13 amino acids. Deletions cut 7 bases from V and 3 bases from J, with 12 bases between. Germline V lookup: CDR1 LNHNV, CDR2 YYDKDF (reference sequence). CDR3 in amino acids: CATMRGAKETQYF. CDR3 nucleotide sequence: TGTGCCACCATGCGGGGAGCAAAAGAGACCCAGTACTTC.

The chain employs TRBV30 and TRBJ2-4; 16 bases align to TRBD2. CDR1 is GTSNPN and CDR2 is SVGIG in the germline V gene (reference sequence). The V and J ends lost 4 bases and 8 bases, in that order; junction bases with no gene match: 8. CDR3 length equals 16 residues. The CDR3 DNA follows: TGTGCCTGGACCGGCGGGACTAGCGGGAGGGCCGACATTCAGTACTTC. Residues: CAWTGGTSGRADIQYF.

This clone was found once. The rearrangement uses TRBV19 and TRBJ1-5; the match to TRBD1 covers 10 bases. The CDR3 totals 13 residues. J gave up 12 bases and V 4 bases, and 6 bases lay outside the gene matches. The germline V gene encodes CDR1 LNHDA and CDR2 SQIVND (reference sequence). CDR3 sequence reads: CASSTDRGDRQHF. The CDR3 region has the DNA TGTGCCAGTAGTACGGACAGGGGGGATCGCCAGCATTTT.

This rearrangement joins TRBV7-6 to TRBJ1-1; 7 nucleotides match TRBD1. The V and J ends lost 4 bases and 6 bases, in that order; junction bases with no gene match: 8. CDR1 is SGHVS, CDR2 FNYEAQ, per germline. The CDR3 is 14 residues long. CDR3 coding DNA: TGTGCCAGCAGCTCGACCACAGGGGACGCTGAAGCTTTCTTT. Protein product: CASSSTTGDAEAFF.

The chain combines TRBV28 with TRBJ2-2, with unresolved D. This CDR3 comprises 11 residues. V shed 1 base and J shed 7 bases, with 1 base lying between them. Germline CDR1 is MDHEN and CDR2 is SYDVKM. The CDR3 is CASSLYGELFF. The CDR3 DNA follows: TGTGCCAGCAGTTTATACGGGGAGCTGTTTTTT. The full variable domain, with the rest looked up from reference TRBV28 and TRBJ2-2, is DVKVTQSSRYLVKRTGEKVFLECVQDMDHENMFWYRQDPGLGLRLIYFSYDVKMKEKGDIPEGYSVSREKKERFSLILESASTNQTSMYLCASSLYGELFFGEGSRLTVL.

The rearrangement uses TRBV30 and TRBJ2-7; no definite D call. This CDR3 region has 14 residues. CDR1 and CDR2 (germline): GTSNPN, SVGIG (reference sequence). V gave up 0 bases and J gave up 2 bases, with 11 bases separating them. The DNA of the CDR3 is TGTGCCTGGAGTGTATTAAGCAGCGCCTACGAGCAGTACTTC. It specifies CAWSVLSSAYEQYF.

This sequence joins TRBV7-2 and TRBJ2-5; D unresolved. Between the trimmed V and J ends, which lost 0 bases and 2 bases, there was a span of 7 bases. Germline V gives CDR1 SGHTA, CDR2 FQGNSA. The CDR3 is 14 residues long. The CDR3 sequence is CASSLAGPQETQYF. In DNA form, the CDR3 reads TGTGCCAGCAGCTTAGCAGGACCGCAAGAGACCCAGTACTTC.

The V call is TRBV28, the J call TRBJ2-1; no clear D. Germline CDR1 is MDHEN and CDR2 is SYDVKM. The CDR3 contains 17 residues. Trimming took 2 bases from V and 4 from J, leaving 18 bases between them. CDR3 protein: CASSLDRAALEYNEQFF. The CDR3 coding sequence is TGTGCCAGCAGTTTAGATCGGGCGGCCCTTGAGTACAATGAGCAGTTCTTC.

This sequence joins TRBV9 and TRBJ2-5; D unresolved. The CDR3 length is 14 residues. Trimming removed 0 bases at V and 2 bases at J, with 8 bases between. Looked up from germline, CDR1 is SGDLS and CDR2 is YYNGEE. This CDR3 is CASSVDQFQETQYF. Written as DNA, the CDR3 is TGTGCCAGCAGCGTAGATCAGTTTCAAGAGACCCAGTACTTC.

This chain links TRBV7-2 with TRBJ1-5; D remains unclear. This CDR3 has 16 residues. The V end lost 1 base, the J end lost 1 base, and 11 bases lay between the germline ends. CDR1 is SGHTA, CDR2 FQGNSA, per germline. The CDR3 bases are TGTGCCAGCAGCTTAGTGTCGACAAGCAGCAATCAGCCCCAGCATTTT. This encodes CASSLVSTSSNQPQHF.

The rearrangement uses TRBV28 and TRBJ2-2; no reliable D call. CDR1 and CDR2 from the germline V gene are MDHEN and SYDVKM. The CDR3 has 14 residues. Trimming took 5 bases from V and 2 from J, leaving 9 bases between them. CDR3 amino acids: CASSGTLNTGELFF. In nucleotides, the CDR3 is TGTGCCAGCAGTGGCACCTTAAACACCGGGGAGCTGTTTTTT.

The V gene is TRBV19, the J gene TRBJ1-2; D is possibly TRBD1 (5 bases). With 3 bases removed from V and 2 bases from J, the gap between germline ends came to 10 bases. Looked up from germline, CDR1 is LNHDA and CDR2 is SQIVND (reference sequence). The CDR3 runs to 14 residues. DNA of the CDR3: TGTGCCAGTAGTATGGTCAGGGCCAACTATGGCTACACCTTC. Encoded protein: CASSMVRANYGYTF.

The chain joins TRBV19 to TRBJ1-2; 7 bases map to TRBD1. After removal of 4 bases from V and 10 bases from J, the junction contained 6 bases not matched to a gene. There are 12 residues in the CDR3. Germline V gene sequence: CDR1 LNHDA, CDR2 SQIVND (reference sequence). CDR3 bases: TGTGCCAGTAGTACGACAGGGAAGGCCTACACCTTC. Protein product: CASSTTGKAYTF.

This clone was seen only a few times. This chain uses TRBV5-1 with TRBJ1-2; D remains unclear. The CDR3 is 15 amino acids. Trimming pared 0 bases from V and 5 bases from J, leaving 14 bases between. The germline V gene has CDR1 SGHRS and CDR2 YFSETQ. In DNA form, the CDR3 reads TGCGCCAGCAGCTTGGGGTTCGCCGAAGAATATGGCTACACCTTC. It encodes CASSLGFAEEYGYTF. The full variable domain, completed using reference TRBV5-1 and TRBJ1-2, is KAGVTQTPRYLIKTRGQQVTLSCSPISGHRSVSWYQQTPGQGLQFLFEYFSETQRNKGNFPGRFSGRQFSNSRSEMNVSTLELGDSALYLCASSLGFAEEYGYTFGSGTRLTVV.

The chain carries TRBV5-4 and TRBJ2-7; the match to TRBD1 covers 9 bases. Germline V gives CDR1 SGHNT, CDR2 YYREEE (reference sequence). The CDR3 is 15 residues long. V lost 4 bases to trimming and J lost 6 bases; unmatched junction nucleotides: 11. CDR3 loop: CASSTRDRVRGEQYF. The CDR3 nucleotides read TGTGCCAGCAGCACCCGGGACAGGGTTCGAGGCGAGCAGTACTTC.

The gene calls are TRBV6-1 and TRBJ1-2; D is unclear. The germline V gene has CDR1 MNHNS and CDR2 SASEGT. This CDR3 has 13 residues. V lost 3 bases to trimming and J lost 3 bases, with 8 bases between them. As DNA, the CDR3 is TGTGCCAGCAGTGATCGCACGTACTATGGCTACACCTTC. Protein sequence: CASSDRTYYGYTF.

This chain links TRBV27 with TRBJ2-4; D ambiguous. Germline V CDR1 and CDR2: MNHEY, SMNVEV (reference sequence). The CDR3 contains 17 residues. Trimming took off 5 bases at V and 0 bases at J, with 17 bases between the two ends. CDR3 region: CASSIRPGPSAKNIQYF. In nucleotides, the CDR3 is TGTGCCAGCAGTATTAGACCGGGCCCCTCAGCCAAAAACATTCAGTACTTC.

V usage is TRBV5-6 and J usage is TRBJ2-2, with TRBD1 as a possible D gene (6 bases). Trimming pared 3 bases from V and 7 bases from J, leaving 16 bases between. The germline V gene encodes CDR1 SGHDT and CDR2 YYEEEE. The CDR3 contains 15 residues. Here the CDR3 DNA reads TGTGCCAGCAGCTCTGGACTGATAGGGGGCGGGGAGCTGTTTTTT. This sequence encodes CASSSGLIGGGELFF. Looking up the rest from reference TRBV5-6 and TRBJ2-2 gives the full variable domain: DAGVTQSPTHLIKTRGQQVTLRCSPKSGHDTVSWYQQALGQGPQFIFQYYEEEERQRGNFPDRFSGHQFPNYSSELNVNALLLGDSALYLCASSSGLIGGGELFFGEGSRLTVL.